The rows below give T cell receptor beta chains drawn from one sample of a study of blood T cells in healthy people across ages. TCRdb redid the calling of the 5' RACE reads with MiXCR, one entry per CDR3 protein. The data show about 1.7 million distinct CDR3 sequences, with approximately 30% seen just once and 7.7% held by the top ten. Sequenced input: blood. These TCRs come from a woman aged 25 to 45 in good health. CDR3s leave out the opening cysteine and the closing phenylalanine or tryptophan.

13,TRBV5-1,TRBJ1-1,ASSRGGRQGTEAF
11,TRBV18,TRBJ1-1,ASSTQSREGAF
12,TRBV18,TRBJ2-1,ASLASSSYNEQF
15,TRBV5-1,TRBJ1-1,ASSLGSAGRSNTEAF
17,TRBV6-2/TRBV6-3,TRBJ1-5,ASSYSARGHINSNLPQH
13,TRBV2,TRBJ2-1,ASSGGRQLYNEQF
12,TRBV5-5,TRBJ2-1,ASSFLTVTDEQF
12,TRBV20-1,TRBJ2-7,SAPPGAEPYEQY
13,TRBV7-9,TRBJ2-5,ASSLEAGGPAEQY
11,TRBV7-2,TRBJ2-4,ANSLETRDIQY
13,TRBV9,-,ASSRSPTGNGEQY
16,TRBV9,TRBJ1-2,ASSPRVGGSTTNYGYT
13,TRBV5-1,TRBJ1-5,ASSLQTGPNQPQH
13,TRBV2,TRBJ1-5,ASSDRGQPNQPQH
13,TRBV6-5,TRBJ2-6,ASSGGWSGANVLT
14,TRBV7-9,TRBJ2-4,ASSLTGTSGGGEQY
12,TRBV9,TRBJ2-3,ANSLLTEPDTQY
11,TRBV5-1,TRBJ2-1,ASSWGSGRASF
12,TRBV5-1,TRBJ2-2,ASSIRANTGELF
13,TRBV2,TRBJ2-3,ASSPDGGATDTQY
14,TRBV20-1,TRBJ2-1,SARAKAESSYNEQF
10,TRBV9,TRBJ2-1,ASSFRASEQF
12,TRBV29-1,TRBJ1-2,SVAGDDLFYGYT
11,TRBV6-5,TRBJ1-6,ASSRPGTGALH
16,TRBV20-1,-,SATGTSGRGRLYNEQY
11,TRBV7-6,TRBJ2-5,ASSGGTADSWY
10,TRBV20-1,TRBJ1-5,SAPLGNQPQH
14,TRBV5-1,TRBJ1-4,ASSRRGFATNEKLF
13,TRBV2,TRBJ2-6,ASRGTGNWANVLT
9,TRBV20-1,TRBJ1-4,SARRLEKLF
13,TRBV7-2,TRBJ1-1,ASSLLGRGHTEAF
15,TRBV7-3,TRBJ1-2,ASSSGPGGPPNYGYT
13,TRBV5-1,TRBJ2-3,ASRGLASSTDTQY
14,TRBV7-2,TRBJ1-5,ASSYPDRGGSQPQH
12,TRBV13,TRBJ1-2,ASSLGEGQRGYT
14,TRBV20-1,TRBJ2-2,SAAPIGAGWTGELF
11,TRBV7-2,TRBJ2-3,ASSLGGLARQY
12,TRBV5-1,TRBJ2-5,ASRGGDGQETQY
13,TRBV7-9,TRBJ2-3,ASISSGTGTDTQY
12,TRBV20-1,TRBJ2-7,SARDGNEPDEQY
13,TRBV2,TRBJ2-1,ASSAPPSGIYEQF
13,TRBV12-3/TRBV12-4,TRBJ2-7,ASSLVGLASGEQY